This T cell receptor (beta chain) came from a study of human T cells and chemical hapten exposure. A single record per CDR3 protein comes from TCRdb applying MiXCR to the RACE reads. The sample shows tens of thousands of distinct CDR3 sequences, about 9% of them seen only once. V trimming: 3 bases; J trimming: 1 base; junction bases outside the gene matches: 11. The CDR3 covers 18 residues. Germline assignment: CDR1 KGHDR and CDR2 SFDVKD. Study conclusions and caveats: Among TCRs, those above 1 in 1000 frequency were unaffected by DPC sensitization.

As to time point: patch test 1, 2 weeks after DPC sensitization. Treatment reported: therapeutic diphenylcyclopropenone sensitization with weekly scalp DPC. This clonotype was found a few times. The antigen is unknown. The TCR was taken from a woman in her 40s with alopecia areata. Some clones in this sample may be carry-over from other donors' samples. This specimen consisted of whole blood, obtained in connection with sensitization to the hapten diphenylcyclopropenone (DPC). The rearrangement joins TRBV24-1 to TRBJ2-1; 7 positions agree with TRBD1. The CDR3 here is CATSDPRGGPKSYNEQFF. CDR3 sequence (DNA): TGTGCCACCAGTGATCCCCGAGGGGGCCCTAAATCCTACAATGAGCAGTTCTTC.